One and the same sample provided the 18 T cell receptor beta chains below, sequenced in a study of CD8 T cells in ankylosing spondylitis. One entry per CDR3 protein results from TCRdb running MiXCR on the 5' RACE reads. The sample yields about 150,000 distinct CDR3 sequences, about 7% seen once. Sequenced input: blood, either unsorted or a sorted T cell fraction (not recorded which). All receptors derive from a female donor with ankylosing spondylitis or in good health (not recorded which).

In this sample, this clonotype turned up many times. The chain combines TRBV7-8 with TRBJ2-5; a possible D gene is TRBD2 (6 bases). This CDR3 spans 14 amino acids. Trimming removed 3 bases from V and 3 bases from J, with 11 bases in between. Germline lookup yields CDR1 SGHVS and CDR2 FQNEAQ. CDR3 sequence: CASSFGGNEETQYF. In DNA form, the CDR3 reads TGTGCCAGCAGCTTCGGAGGGAATGAAGAGACCCAGTACTTC.

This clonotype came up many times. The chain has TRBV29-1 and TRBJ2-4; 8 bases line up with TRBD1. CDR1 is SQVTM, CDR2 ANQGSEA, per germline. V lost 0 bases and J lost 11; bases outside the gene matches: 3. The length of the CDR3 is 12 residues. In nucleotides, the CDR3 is TGCAGCGTTGAAGATCAGGACAGGGTTCAGTACTTC. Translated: CSVEDQDRVQYF.

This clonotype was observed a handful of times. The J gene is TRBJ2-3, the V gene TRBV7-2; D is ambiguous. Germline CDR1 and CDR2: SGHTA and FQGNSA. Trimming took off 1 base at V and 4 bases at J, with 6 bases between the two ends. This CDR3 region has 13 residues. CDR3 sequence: CASSLVGPDTQYF. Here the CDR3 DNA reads TGTGCCAGCAGCTTAGTAGGCCCAGATACGCAGTATTTT.

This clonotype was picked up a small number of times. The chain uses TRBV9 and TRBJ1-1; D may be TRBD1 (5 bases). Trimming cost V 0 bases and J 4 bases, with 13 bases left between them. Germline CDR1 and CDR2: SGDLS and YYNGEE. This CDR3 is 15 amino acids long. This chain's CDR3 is CASSVGGLGGTEAFF. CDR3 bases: TGTGCCAGCAGCGTAGGGGGCCTTGGGGGCACTGAAGCTTTCTTT.

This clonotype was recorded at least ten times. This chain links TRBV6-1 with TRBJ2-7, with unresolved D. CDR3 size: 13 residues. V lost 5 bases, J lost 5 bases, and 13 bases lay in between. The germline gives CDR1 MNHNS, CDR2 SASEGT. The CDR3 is CASSTGRPDEQYF. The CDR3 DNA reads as TGTGCCAGCAGTACCGGCCGACCGGACGAGCAGTACTTC.

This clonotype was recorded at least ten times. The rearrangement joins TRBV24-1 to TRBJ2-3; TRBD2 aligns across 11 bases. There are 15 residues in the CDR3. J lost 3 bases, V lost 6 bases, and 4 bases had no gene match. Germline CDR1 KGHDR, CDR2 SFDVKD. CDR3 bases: TGTGCCACCAGTAATAGCGGGAGGGGAACAGATACGCAGTATTTT. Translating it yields CATSNSGRGTDTQYF.

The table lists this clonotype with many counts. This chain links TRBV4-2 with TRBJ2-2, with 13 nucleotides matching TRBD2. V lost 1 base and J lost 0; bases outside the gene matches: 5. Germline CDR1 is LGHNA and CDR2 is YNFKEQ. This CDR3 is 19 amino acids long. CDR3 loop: CASSQGLLAGGTNTGELFF. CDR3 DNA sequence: TGTGCCAGCAGCCAAGGATTACTAGCGGGGGGGACGAACACCGGGGAGCTGTTTTTT.

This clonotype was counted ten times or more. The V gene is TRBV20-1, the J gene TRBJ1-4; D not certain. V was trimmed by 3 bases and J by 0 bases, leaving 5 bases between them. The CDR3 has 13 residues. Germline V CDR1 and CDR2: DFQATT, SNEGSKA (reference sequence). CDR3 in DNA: TGCAGTGCTAGTAATCCAACTAATGAAAAACTGTTTTTT. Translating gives CSASNPTNEKLFF.

The CDR3 nucleotides read TGCAGTGCTGACTCAGGAAAACCGGGACTAGCGGGGGGGACCGGGGAGCTGTTTTTT. It is translated as CSADSGKPGLAGGTGELFF. The V and J genes are TRBV20-1 and TRBJ2-2, with 16 bases that match TRBD2. J was trimmed by 5 bases and V by 5 bases; bases with no gene match: 14. Germline CDR1 and CDR2: DFQATT and SNEGSKA (reference sequence). The CDR3 contains 19 residues.

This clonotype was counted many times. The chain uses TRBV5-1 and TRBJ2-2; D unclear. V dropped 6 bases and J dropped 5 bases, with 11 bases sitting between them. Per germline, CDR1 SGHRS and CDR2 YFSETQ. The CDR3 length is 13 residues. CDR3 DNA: TGCGCCAGCATGGGGTCGAGGACCGGGGAGCTGTTTTTT. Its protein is CASMGSRTGELFF.

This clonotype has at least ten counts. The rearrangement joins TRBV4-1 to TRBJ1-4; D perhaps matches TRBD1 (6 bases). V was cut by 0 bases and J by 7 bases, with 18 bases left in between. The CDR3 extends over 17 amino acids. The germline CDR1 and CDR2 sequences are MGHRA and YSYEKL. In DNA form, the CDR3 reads TGCGCCAGCAGCCAAGATGGGTGGTCGGGGGCTAGTGAAAAACTGTTTTTT. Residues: CASSQDGWSGASEKLFF.

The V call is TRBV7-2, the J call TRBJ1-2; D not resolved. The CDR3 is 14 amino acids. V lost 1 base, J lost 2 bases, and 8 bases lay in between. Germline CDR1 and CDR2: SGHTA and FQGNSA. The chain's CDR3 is CASSLDSLNYGYTF. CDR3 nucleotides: TGTGCCAGCAGCTTAGACAGTCTCAACTATGGCTACACCTTC.

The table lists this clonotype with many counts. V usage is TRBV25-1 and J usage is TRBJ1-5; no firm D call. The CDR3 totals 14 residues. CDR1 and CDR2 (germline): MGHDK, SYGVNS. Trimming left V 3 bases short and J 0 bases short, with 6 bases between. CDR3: CASSDSSSNQPQHF. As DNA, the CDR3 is TGTGCCAGCAGTGATTCCAGTAGCAATCAGCCCCAGCATTTT.

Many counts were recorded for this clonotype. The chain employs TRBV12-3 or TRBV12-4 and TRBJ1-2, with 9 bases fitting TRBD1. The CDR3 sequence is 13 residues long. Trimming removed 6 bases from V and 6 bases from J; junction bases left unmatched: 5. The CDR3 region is CASRPGQGDGYTF. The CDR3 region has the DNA TGTGCCAGCAGACCGGGACAGGGTGATGGCTACACCTTC.

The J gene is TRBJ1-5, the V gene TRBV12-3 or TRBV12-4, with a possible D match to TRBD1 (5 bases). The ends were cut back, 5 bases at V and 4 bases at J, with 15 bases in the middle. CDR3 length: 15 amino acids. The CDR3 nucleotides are TGTGCCAGCAGTGAAGGGGTTTGGGGAAATCAGCCCCAGCATTTT. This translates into CASSEGVWGNQPQHF.

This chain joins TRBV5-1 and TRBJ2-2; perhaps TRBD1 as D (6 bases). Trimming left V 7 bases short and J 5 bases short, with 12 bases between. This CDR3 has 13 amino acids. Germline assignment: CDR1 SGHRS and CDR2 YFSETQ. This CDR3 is CASCPQGTGELFF. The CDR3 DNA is TGCGCCAGCTGCCCGCAGGGGACCGGGGAGCTGTTTTTT.

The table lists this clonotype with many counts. In nucleotides, the CDR3 is TGTGCCAGCTCACCACCGGGGAGCGAGCAGTACTTC. Its protein is CASSPPGSEQYF. The V and J genes are TRBV18 and TRBJ2-7; D possibly corresponds to TRBD2 (5 bases). CDR3 size: 12 residues. Germline-derived CDR1 and CDR2 are KGHSH and LQKENI. Trimming stripped 0 bases from V and 6 bases from J, with 6 bases between.

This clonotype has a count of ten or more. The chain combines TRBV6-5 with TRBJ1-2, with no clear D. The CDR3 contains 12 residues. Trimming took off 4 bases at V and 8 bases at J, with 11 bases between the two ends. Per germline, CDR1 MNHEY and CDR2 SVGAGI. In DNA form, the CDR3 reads TGTGCCAGCAGTTCCCCGCCTGGGGGCTACACCTTC. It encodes CASSSPPGGYTF.